What follows are 13 T cell receptor beta chains derived from one specimen sequenced in a study of T cells after yellow fever vaccination (dated by TCRdb to about 2019). The receptor library was made with 5' RACE. The data were produced on an Illumina NovaSeq 6000. TCRdb handled the public reads itself, with Q25 trimming in fastp and clone calling in MiXCR, and kept productive beta chains. All rows with the same CDR3 protein become a single entry with the most common DNA and genes. In all, the sample holds about 240,000 distinct CDR3 sequences, and about 3.9% of those were seen once. Around 19% of the sample rests with the top ten. The treatment or condition label corresponds to: live attenuated yellow fever vaccine strain. The sample in question was PBMCs, obtained 15 days after the yellow fever booster vaccination. The source of these receptors is a man aged 18 to 29 who received the YFV17D yellow fever vaccine.

This clonotype was seen many times. The V and J genes are TRBV5-1 and TRBJ1-3; D might be TRBD1 (6 bases). The V gene's germline CDR1 is SGHRS and CDR2 YFSETQ. The CDR3 extends over 16 amino acids. Trimming left V 8 bases short and J 0 bases short, with 18 bases between. CDR3 coding DNA: TGCGCCAGTTCTCTTGACAGGTCCTCCTCTGGAAACACCATATATTTT. It encodes CASSLDRSSSGNTIYF.

This clonotype has a count of ten or more. The chain joins TRBV5-1 to TRBJ2-3; possible D gene TRBD1, 6 bases. The CDR3 is 16 amino acids. V gave up 1 base and J gave up 7 bases, with 19 bases separating them. Germline V lookup: CDR1 SGHRS, CDR2 YFSETQ. The CDR3 sequence is CASSLLDRLKGNTQYF. As DNA, the CDR3 is TGCGCCAGCAGCTTGCTGGACAGACTTAAAGGGAATACGCAGTATTTT.

This clonotype was seen many times. The chain links TRBV7-2 to TRBJ1-6; D uncertain. Trimming left V 3 bases short and J 7 bases short, with 7 bases between. The germline V gene encodes CDR1 SGHTA and CDR2 FQGNSA. This CDR3 has 13 amino acids. This CDR3 reads CASSFWENSPLHF. CDR3 in DNA: TGTGCCAGCAGCTTTTGGGAAAATTCACCCCTCCACTTT. Full variable domain (outside the CDR3, taken from reference TRBV7-2 and TRBJ1-6): GAGVSQSPSNKVTEKGKDVELRCDPISGHTALYWYRQSLGQGLEFLIYFQGNSAPDKSGLPSDRFSAERTGGSVSTLTIQRTQQEDSAVYLCASSFWENSPLHFGNGTRLTVT.

This chain connects TRBV14 to TRBJ2-1; D ambiguous. The germline V gene has CDR1 SGHDN and CDR2 FVKESK. The V end was cut by 2 bases, the J end by 8 bases, with 16 bases between. The CDR3 is 15 residues long. CDR3 protein: CASSQPGNGPYEQFF. In nucleotides, the CDR3 is TGTGCCAGCAGCCAACCGGGCAATGGTCCCTATGAGCAGTTCTTC.

The table lists this clonotype with a few counts. The chain has TRBV20-1 and TRBJ1-4, with D hard to call. Germline CDR1 reads DFQATT; CDR2 reads SNEGSKA (reference sequence). The length of the CDR3 is 13 residues. Trimming took off 0 bases at V and 12 bases at J, with 14 bases between the two ends. This chain's CDR3 is CSARDENRVELFF. The CDR3 nucleotides are TGCAGTGCTAGAGATGAGAATCGGGTGGAACTGTTTTTT.

This clonotype was found many times. The gene calls are TRBV7-8 and TRBJ2-2; no clear D. Germline assignment: CDR1 SGHVS and CDR2 FQNEAQ. CDR3 length: 12 amino acids. The V gene lost 8 bases and the J gene lost 4 bases, with 8 bases spanning the gap. The CDR3 is CASQDFTGELFF. The CDR3 DNA sequence: TGTGCCAGCCAGGATTTCACCGGGGAGCTGTTTTTT.

The sample holds many counts of this clonotype. A much larger clone sits a single nucleotide away, making a read error possible. The chain employs TRBV5-1 and TRBJ2-5, with 14 bases that match TRBD2. Per the germline V gene, CDR1 is SGHRS and CDR2 is YFSETQ. J was trimmed by 1 base and V by 4 bases; bases with no gene match: 3. The CDR3 has 16 residues. The CDR3 here is CASSPGTSGGQETQYF. In DNA, the CDR3 is TGCGCCAGCAGCCCCGGGACTAGCGGGGGCCAAGAGACCCAGTACTTC.

With regard to this clonotype: This may be a read error: a much more frequent sequence differs by one nucleotide. DNA for the CDR3: TGCAGCGTTGACAGGGATGGCTACAACTTC. It specifies CSVDRDGYNF. V gene TRBV29-1 combines with J gene TRBJ1-2, with D tentatively TRBD1 (5 bases). The CDR3 runs to 10 residues. In germline, CDR1 is SQVTM, CDR2 ANQGSEA.

Ten or more counts support this clonotype. The chain links TRBV4-1 to TRBJ2-3; 7 nucleotides align to TRBD1. Germline V CDR1 and CDR2: MGHRA, YSYEKL. V shed 4 bases and J 5 bases; nucleotides not matched to a gene: 9. The CDR3 totals 15 residues. The CDR3 reads CASSLRGSGGDTQYF. The CDR3 DNA sequence: TGCGCCAGCAGCCTCAGAGGGTCAGGGGGAGATACGCAGTATTTT.

This clonotype was detected only a few times. The chain has TRBV5-6 and TRBJ2-3, with D perhaps TRBD1 (5 bases). The CDR3 totals 17 residues. Germline V gives CDR1 SGHDT, CDR2 YYEEEE. V gave up 0 bases and J gave up 1 base, with 15 bases separating them. The CDR3 loop is CASSLVGAWQRTDTQYF. Written as DNA, the CDR3 is TGTGCCAGCAGCTTGGTTGGGGCCTGGCAGCGCACAGATACGCAGTATTTT.

This clonotype was observed at least ten times. This chain joins TRBV11-2 and TRBJ2-1; 8 positions agree with TRBD1. V trimming: 6 bases; J trimming: 6 bases; junction bases outside the gene matches: 4. Germline V gene lookup returns CDR1 SGHAT and CDR2 FQNNGV. This CDR3 comprises 13 residues. For the CDR3, the DNA is TGTGCCAGCAGTCGGGACAGGAGCAATGAGCAGTTCTTC. It yields the protein CASSRDRSNEQFF.

This clonotype was detected many times. The CDR3 region has the DNA TGTGCCACTCGAAATAGAGGGGGGAATGAGCAGTTCTTC. This gives the protein CATRNRGGNEQFF. This rearrangement joins TRBV19 to TRBJ2-1; the D gene could be TRBD1 or TRBD2 (6 bases each). Germline CDR1 reads LNHDA; CDR2 reads SQIVND (reference sequence). The CDR3 consists of 13 residues. The germline V and J ends were trimmed by 10 bases and 7 bases, with 17 bases remaining between them.

This clonotype has at least ten counts. The gene calls are TRBV2 and TRBJ2-5, with D perhaps matching TRBD1 (5 bases). CDR3 size: 13 residues. Germline V gene data show CDR1 as SNHLY and CDR2 as FYNNEI. Deletions cut 2 bases from V and 7 bases from J, with 11 bases between. CDR3 bases: TGTGCCAGCAGTGAATTGACCCAGGGGACCCAGTACTTC. This encodes CASSELTQGTQYF.